This passage covers 17 T cell receptor beta chains from one sample sequenced in a study of glioma-infiltrating T cells after dendritic cell vaccination. Data came from immunoSEQ multiplex PCR; TCRdb stores just in-frame clones and leaves some out. The sample consists of tens of thousands of clones, around 83% of them appearing once. Time point specified: after dendritic cell vaccination, including at tumor progression/relapse. The material was blood, obtained after dendritic cell vaccination. Source of these receptors: a human donor with glioblastoma.

The CDR3 sequence is CASSFEGGDHEPQHF. As DNA, the CDR3 is TGTGCCAGCAGTTTCGAAGGAGGGGATCACGAGCCCCAGCATTTT. The gene calls are TRBV27 and TRBJ1-5; tentatively, D is TRBD1 (5 bases). The germline gives CDR1 MNHEY, CDR2 SMNVEV (reference sequence). This CDR3 is built from 15 residues. Deletions cut 3 bases from V and 8 bases from J, with 17 bases between.

The rearrangement uses TRBV5-1 and TRBJ2-5; TRBD2 matches at 15 bases. Germline V lookup: CDR1 SGHRS, CDR2 YFSETQ. There are 18 residues in the CDR3. Germline trimming cut 5 bases from V and 2 bases from J; bases unmatched to any gene: 10. In DNA, the CDR3 is TGCGCCAGCAGGCCCGGACTAGCGGGGGGGAGTCCACAAGAGACCCAGTACTTC. This translates into CASRPGLAGGSPQETQYF.

There are a few counts of this clone. V is TRBV19 and J is TRBJ1-1; TRBD1 might be the D (5 bases). Germline assignment: CDR1 LNHDA and CDR2 SQIVND (reference sequence). The CDR3 spans 16 residues. Trimming left V 3 bases short and J 1 base short, with 15 bases between. The CDR3 spells CASSIVGLITNTEAFF. The CDR3 region has the DNA TGTGCCAGTAGTATCGTGGGGCTAATAACGAACACTGAAGCTTTCTTT.

The rearrangement uses TRBV6-5 and TRBJ1-1; 9 bases map to TRBD1. In germline, CDR1 is MNHEY, CDR2 SVGAGI. V was clipped by 8 bases and J by 2 bases; unmatched bases: 6. The CDR3 length is 14 residues. DNA for the CDR3: TGTGCCAGCCGGGACAGGGAGTTTAACACTGAAGCTTTCTTT. Protein product: CASRDREFNTEAFF.

The V and J genes are TRBV2 and TRBJ2-2; 7 bases are a match to TRBD2. J lost 5 bases, V lost 9 bases, and 9 bases had no gene match. Germline lookup yields CDR1 SNHLY and CDR2 FYNNEI. The CDR3 totals 14 residues. The DNA of the CDR3 is TGTGCCAGTCGCTTTGGGGAGGGAACCGGGGAGCTGTTTTTT. It encodes CASRFGEGTGELFF.

This rearrangement joins TRBV7-9 to TRBJ2-1; TRBD2 is a possible D gene (6 bases). CDR3 length: 13 residues. The ends were cut back, 4 bases at V and 6 bases at J, with 10 bases in the middle. From germline, CDR1 is SEHNR and CDR2 FQNEAQ (reference sequence). CDR3 bases: TGTGCCAGCAGCTCGGGACTTTTCAATGAGCAGTTCTTC. This translates into CASSSGLFNEQFF.

The V and J genes are TRBV14 and TRBJ2-1; 11 positions match TRBD1. CDR1 and CDR2 from the germline V gene are SGHDN and FVKESK. The CDR3 runs to 18 residues. V shed 5 bases and J 7 bases; nucleotides not matched to a gene: 16. In DNA, the CDR3 is TGTGCCAGCAGCTCACCCCTTCGGACAGGGGGCAAGGAAAATGAGCAGTTCTTC. Translation gives CASSSPLRTGGKENEQFF.

The chain employs TRBV19 and TRBJ1-5, with D possibly TRBD1 on 5 matching bases. The CDR3 has 14 amino acids. Deletions cut 2 bases from V and 7 bases from J, with 12 bases between. Germline V gene lookup returns CDR1 LNHDA and CDR2 SQIVND (reference sequence). The CDR3 DNA sequence: TGTGCCAGTAGTATATCAGGGAACGGCCAGCCCCAGCATTTT. This translates into CASSISGNGQPQHF.

The chain employs TRBV7-8 and TRBJ1-2; 8 bases line up with TRBD1. The CDR3 consists of 14 residues. CDR1 SGHVS and CDR2 FQNEAQ come from the germline V gene. Trimming took 3 bases from V and 7 from J; bases not matched to a gene: 7. The CDR3 region is CASSLRQGASGYTF. In DNA, the CDR3 is TGTGCCAGCAGCTTGCGGCAGGGGGCGAGTGGCTACACCTTC.

This chain uses TRBV7-6 with TRBJ2-7, with 10 nucleotides matching TRBD1. CDR3 length: 14 amino acids. CDR1 SGHVS and CDR2 FNYEAQ come from the germline V gene. The junction had 2 bases not matched to a gene; V was cut back by 2 bases and J by 4 bases. The CDR3 sequence is CASSLRQGAYEQYF. The CDR3 DNA follows: TGTGCCAGCAGCTTACGACAGGGGGCGTACGAGCAGTACTTC.

Worth noting for this clone: The sample carries other DNA sequences with the same CDR3. This rearrangement joins TRBV29-1 to TRBJ1-2, with D perhaps TRBD1 (6 bases). With 2 bases removed from V and 0 bases from J, the gap between germline ends came to 7 bases. This CDR3 is 13 amino acids long. Germline assignment: CDR1 SQVTM and CDR2 ANQGSEA. CDR3 DNA: TGCAGCGTTGAACGGACAGCTAACTATGGCTACACCTTC. Encoded protein: CSVERTANYGYTF.

The chain combines TRBV2 with TRBJ1-6; D gene uncertain. V lost 7 bases, J lost 7 bases, and 8 bases lay in between. CDR3 length: 12 amino acids. Germline V gene lookup returns CDR1 SNHLY and CDR2 FYNNEI. The DNA of the CDR3 is TGTGCCAGCAAATTGTCGAATTCACCCCTCCACTTT. Translated: CASKLSNSPLHF.

CDR3 protein: CASSFGEYSNQPQHF. CDR3 bases: TGTGCCAGCAGCTTTGGAGAGTATAGCAATCAGCCCCAGCATTTT. The chain combines TRBV7-2 with TRBJ1-5; D is ambiguous. Deletions cut 3 bases from V and 0 bases from J, with 9 bases between. The V gene's germline CDR1 is SGHTA and CDR2 FQGNSA. This CDR3 has 15 amino acids.

The chain couples TRBV5-1 to TRBJ2-5, with no clear D. The germline V gene encodes CDR1 SGHRS and CDR2 YFSETQ. Trimming left V 0 bases short and J 0 bases short, with 6 bases between. The length of the CDR3 is 14 residues. CDR3 in DNA: TGCGCCAGCAGCTTGGGCGAGTACCAAGAGACCCAGTACTTC. Protein product: CASSLGEYQETQYF.

The chain is built from TRBV5-1 and TRBJ2-2, with unresolved D. Deletions cut 0 bases from V and 1 base from J, with 4 bases between. The CDR3 consists of 14 residues. Germline V gene data show CDR1 as SGHRS and CDR2 as YFSETQ. The CDR3 nucleotides read TGCGCCAGCAGCTTGGTCTGGAACACCGGGGAGCTGTTTTTT. Its translation: CASSLVWNTGELFF.

The chain has TRBV9 and TRBJ2-7, with 7 bases that match TRBD2. This CDR3 has 13 amino acids. V dropped 4 bases and J dropped 5; count of bases not matched to a gene: 6. CDR1 SGDLS and CDR2 YYNGEE come from the germline V gene. CDR3 sequence reads: CASSTRGRDEQYF. CDR3 sequence (DNA): TGTGCCAGCAGCACACGGGGGAGGGACGAGCAGTACTTC.

The chain combines TRBV9 with TRBJ2-1, with 10 bases identical to TRBD1. CDR1 is SGDLS, CDR2 YYNGEE, per germline. V gave up 3 bases and J gave up 8 bases; unmatched junction bases: 8. The CDR3 runs to 15 residues. The CDR3 DNA is TGTGCCAGCAGCGCGGACAGGGGGGTATTCGATGAGCAGTTCTTC. It yields the protein CASSADRGVFDEQFF.